One sample yielded the 19 T cell receptor beta chains listed below, sequenced in a study of kidney transplant recipient with SARS-CoV-2 infection. TCRdb independently ran MiXCR on the reads; one entry per CDR3 protein. Of approximately 240,000 distinct CDR3 sequences listed, 29% were seen once; the top ten hold less than 8.5%. This specimen was a blood sample, taken at baseline and on day 111 from a kidney transplant recipient. All receptors come from a male patient between 25 and 39 years old who had COVID-19 and was a kidney transplant recipient. Some T cells may have come from the graft donor.

As regards this clonotype: With a much larger clone just one base away, this may be a read error. J is TRBJ1-6 and V is TRBV27, with D possibly TRBD1 on 6 matching bases. The CDR3 spans 13 residues. Germline V CDR1 and CDR2: MNHEY, SMNVEV (reference sequence). The CDR3 coding sequence is TGTGCCGGCAGTTTCAGGGGTAATTCACCCCTCCACTTT. Amino acid sequence: CAGSFRGNSPLHF.

This clonotype was found many times. The V call is TRBV5-1, the J call TRBJ2-2; the match to TRBD2 covers 7 bases. V lost 0 bases, J lost 6 bases, and 2 bases stayed unmatched. From germline, CDR1 is SGHRS and CDR2 YFSETQ. There are 14 residues in the CDR3. The CDR3 protein is CASSLASGAGELFF. DNA for the CDR3: TGCGCCAGCAGCTTGGCTAGCGGAGCCGGGGAGCTGTTTTTT.

This clonotype has ten or more counts. The CDR3 nucleotides read TGCGCCAGCAGCCAAATCGGTGGACAGGGGGGTCAGCCCCAGCATTTT. As protein: CASSQIGGQGGQPQHF. J is TRBJ1-5 and V is TRBV4-1; 10 bases map to TRBD1. V lost 2 bases, J lost 6 bases, and 7 bases stayed unmatched. The length of the CDR3 is 16 residues. CDR1 and CDR2 (germline): MGHRA, YSYEKL.

This clonotype was observed a few times. The chain employs TRBV19 and TRBJ2-5, with D unclear. This CDR3 comprises 14 residues. CDR1 is LNHDA, CDR2 SQIVND, per germline (reference sequence). The V end lost 2 bases, the J end lost 6 bases, and 13 bases lay between the germline ends. CDR3 region: CASSIFGPGQTQYF. In DNA, the CDR3 is TGTGCCAGTAGTATATTTGGGCCGGGCCAGACCCAGTACTTC.

Worth noting for this clonotype: A much larger clonotype is one base distant, so this may be a read error. This chain uses TRBV2 with TRBJ1-2; D is unclear. Germline CDR1 is SNHLY and CDR2 is FYNNEI. The V end lost 4 bases, the J end lost 1 base, and 10 bases lay between the germline ends. The CDR3 extends over 14 amino acids. DNA for the CDR3: TGTGCCAGCAGTGCTGAAGGCGGTAACTATGGCTACACCTTC. Amino acid sequence: CASSAEGGNYGYTF.

The chain couples TRBV7-8 to TRBJ1-1, with 7 positions matching TRBD1. The CDR3 has 14 amino acids. Germline lookup yields CDR1 SGHVS and CDR2 FQNEAQ. With V trimmed by 5 bases and J by 1 base, 4 bases remained unmatched. The CDR3 DNA follows: TGTGCCAGCAGCAGGGGGACAGCGAACACTGAAGCTTTCTTT. Encoded protein: CASSRGTANTEAFF.

This chain's CDR3 is CASGVAGRDEQFF. DNA of the CDR3: TGTGCCAGTGGCGTGGCTGGACGGGATGAGCAGTTCTTC. The gene calls are TRBV6-4 and TRBJ2-1; the D is unclear. The V gene lost 9 bases and the J gene lost 8 bases, with 17 bases spanning the gap. The CDR3 covers 13 residues. Germline V gene sequence: CDR1 MRHNA, CDR2 SNTAGT.

Regarding this clonotype: A clone one base away is much larger, so this may be a read error. The rearrangement uses TRBV4-1 and TRBJ2-6; tentative D call: TRBD2 (6 bases). Germline values: CDR1 MGHRA, CDR2 YSYEKL. The CDR3 has 18 amino acids. Trimming shortened V by 1 base and J by 4 bases, and 17 bases separated the two germline ends. Written as DNA, the CDR3 is TGCGCCAGCAGCCAAGGGCTAGTGGGAGGAGCCGGGGCCAACGTCCTGACTTTC. Translated: CASSQGLVGGAGANVLTF.

This clonotype was detected many times. This rearrangement joins TRBV19 to TRBJ1-2; D unclear. The V end was cut by 1 base, the J end by 3 bases, with 9 bases between. In germline, CDR1 is LNHDA, CDR2 SQIVND (reference sequence). The CDR3 is 14 residues long. CDR3 amino acids: CASSIGPTDYGYTF. The CDR3 nucleotides read TGTGCCAGTAGTATAGGTCCCACCGACTATGGCTACACCTTC.

Comment on this clonotype: Given the absence of the conserved phenylalanine or tryptophan at the CDR3 end, a read error is likely. The chain's CDR3 is CASSLGMEARKTYGYTV. The CDR3 DNA reads as TGTGCCAGCAGCTTGGGGATGGAAGCTCGAAAGACCTATGGCTACACCGTC. The chain employs TRBV7-6 and TRBJ1-2; D unclear. Trimming pared 3 bases from V and 4 bases from J, leaving 21 bases between. Germline V gives CDR1 SGHVS, CDR2 FNYEAQ. The CDR3 is 17 residues long.

The chain links TRBV15 to TRBJ2-1, with TRBD1 matching 8 bases. This CDR3 has 19 residues. Germline-derived CDR1 and CDR2 are LNHNV and YYDKDF (reference sequence). The ends lost 4 bases at V and 0 bases at J; junction bases unmatched: 14. CDR3: CATSIPGQVRGSSYNEQFF. CDR3 coding DNA: TGTGCCACCAGCATACCGGGACAGGTCAGAGGGAGCTCCTACAATGAGCAGTTCTTC.

This clonotype came up many times. The chain is built from TRBV20-1 and TRBJ2-7; 7 nucleotides align to TRBD2. The germline V gene has CDR1 DFQATT and CDR2 SNEGSKA (reference sequence). This CDR3 comprises 13 residues. Germline trimming cut 3 bases from V and 6 bases from J; bases unmatched to any gene: 8. The CDR3: CSASYLAGSEQYF. As DNA, the CDR3 is TGCAGTGCTAGTTACTTAGCGGGTAGCGAGCAGTACTTC.

This clonotype was observed many times. The V gene is TRBV6-6, the J gene TRBJ2-3; maybe TRBD1 (6 bases). Germline lookup yields CDR1 MNHNY and CDR2 SVGAGI (reference sequence). The CDR3 sequence is 14 residues long. V shed 6 bases and J shed 6 bases, with 16 bases lying between them. CDR3 nucleotide sequence: TGTGCCAGCAGGCCGTTGGGGGCCCCGGATACGCAGTATTTT. Protein product: CASRPLGAPDTQYF.

This clonotype showed up many times. The DNA for the CDR3 is TGTGCCAGTAGTGTGCGACAGGGGGGTACCGGGGAGCTGTTTTTT. Translation gives CASSVRQGGTGELFF. The rearrangement uses TRBV19 and TRBJ2-2; 9 bases map to TRBD1. There are 15 residues in the CDR3. V lost 5 bases to trimming and J lost 5 bases; unmatched junction nucleotides: 6. Germline CDR1 and CDR2: LNHDA and SQIVND (reference sequence).

This clonotype was picked up many times. The CDR3 protein is CASSLLRGGRKTYGYTF. CDR3 sequence (DNA): TGTGCCAGCAGTCTACTCAGAGGTGGGAGAAAGACCTATGGCTACACCTTC. The rearrangement uses TRBV6-6 and TRBJ1-2; no firm D call. This CDR3 spans 17 amino acids. Germline V gives CDR1 MNHNY, CDR2 SVGAGI (reference sequence). The V gene lost 5 bases and the J gene lost 4 bases, with 23 bases spanning the gap.

This clonotype appeared a few times. This rearrangement joins TRBV29-1 to TRBJ2-5, with D uncertain. CDR1 SQVTM and CDR2 ANQGSEA come from the germline V gene. The length of the CDR3 is 15 residues. The ends were cut back, 6 bases at V and 0 bases at J, with 17 bases in the middle. The DNA for the CDR3 is TGCAGCGTCCCCGGATGGGCGGAGCACCAAGAGACCCAGTACTTC. It yields the protein CSVPGWAEHQETQYF.

Ten or more counts support this clonotype. The chain joins TRBV3-1 to TRBJ2-4; D is undetermined. The CDR3 runs to 14 residues. Germline assignment: CDR1 LGHDT and CDR2 YNNKEL (reference sequence). The ends were cut back, 6 bases at V and 0 bases at J, with 9 bases in the middle. For the CDR3, the DNA is TGTGCCAGCAGATCTACGGGAGCCAAAAACATTCAGTACTTC. Its translation: CASRSTGAKNIQYF.

As to this clonotype: A much larger clonotype is one base distant, so this may be a read error. The genes are TRBV7-9 and TRBJ2-7; D gene unclear. CDR1 and CDR2 from the germline V gene are SEHNR and FQNEAQ (reference sequence). The CDR3 spans 13 residues. The CDR3, as DNA: TGTGCCAGCAGCTCCGAGGAGACCTACGAGCGGTACTTC. This codes for CASSSEETYERYF.

In this sample, this clonotype turned up a few times. This rearrangement joins TRBV5-1 to TRBJ2-1; TRBD2 matches 14 bases. V was clipped by 0 bases and J by 3 bases; unmatched bases: 5. There are 18 residues in the CDR3. Germline V gene sequence: CDR1 SGHRS, CDR2 YFSETQ. The CDR3: CASSLDRTSGRNYNEQFF. Written as DNA, the CDR3 is TGCGCCAGCAGCTTGGATAGGACTAGCGGGAGGAACTACAATGAGCAGTTCTTC. Full variable domain (outside the CDR3, taken from reference TRBV5-1 and TRBJ2-1): KAGVTQTPRYLIKTRGQQVTLSCSPISGHRSVSWYQQTPGQGLQFLFEYFSETQRNKGNFPGRFSGRQFSNSRSEMNVSTLELGDSALYLCASSLDRTSGRNYNEQFFGPGTRLTVL.